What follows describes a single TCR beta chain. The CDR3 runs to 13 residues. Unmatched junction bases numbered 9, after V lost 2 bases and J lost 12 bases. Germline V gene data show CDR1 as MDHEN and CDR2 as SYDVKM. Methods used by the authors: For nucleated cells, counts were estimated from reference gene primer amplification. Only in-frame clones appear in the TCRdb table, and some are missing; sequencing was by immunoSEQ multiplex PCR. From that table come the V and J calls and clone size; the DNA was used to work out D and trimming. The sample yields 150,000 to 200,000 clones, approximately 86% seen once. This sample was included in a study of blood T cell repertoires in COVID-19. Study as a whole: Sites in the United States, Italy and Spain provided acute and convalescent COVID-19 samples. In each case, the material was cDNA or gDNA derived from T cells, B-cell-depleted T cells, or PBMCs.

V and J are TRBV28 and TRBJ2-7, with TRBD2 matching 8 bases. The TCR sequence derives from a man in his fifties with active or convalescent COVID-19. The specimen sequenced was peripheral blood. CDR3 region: CASSLGSGARWYF. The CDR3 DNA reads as TGTGCCAGCAGTTTAGGTAGCGGGGCCCGGTGGTACTTC.